This record concerns one T cell receptor beta chain sequence. This record comes from a study of blood T cells in healthy people across ages. Next came a second PCR, run for about 6 to 11 cycles, which used a sample-barcoded 5' primer along with a J-beta primer mix. TCRdb recomputed calls from the 5' RACE reads with MiXCR, one row per CDR3 protein. The table shows 2 million or so distinct CDR3 sequences, with approximately 50% occurring only once. The receptor was isolated from a woman aged 40 to 50 in good health. Sequencing input: blood.

CDR3 nucleotide sequence: TGTGCCAGCAGACCGAGAGTTGATACGCAGTATTTT. Encoded protein: CASRPRVDTQYF. This chain links TRBV12-3 or TRBV12-4 with TRBJ2-3, with unresolved D. Between the trimmed V and J ends, which lost 6 bases and 6 bases, there was a span of 10 bases. This CDR3 is 12 amino acids long.